These T cell receptor beta chains were read from a single sample in a study of beta chain features in type 1 diabetes. Here immunoSEQ multiplex PCR was the method, and the copy in TCRdb shows in-frame clones only, minus some. The sample consists of 250,000 to 300,000 clones, less than 30% of them appearing once. The sample comprised naive CD4+ T cells from blood. The receptors stem from a young woman with type 1 diabetes. Both conserved end residues are trimmed from each CDR3. Some rows have no size entry. The others give once, few or many, or a class for an expanded clone.

v_call: TRBV11-2
clone_size: few
cdr3_aa: ASSLVRDNEQF

v_call: TRBV9
clone_size: few
cdr3_aa: ASSGQVLDTEAF

v_call: TRBV19
clone_size: .
cdr3_aa: ASSLVAGNTEAF

v_call: TRBV10-3
clone_size: few
cdr3_aa: AIRGLAGNSYEQY

v_call: TRBV25-1
clone_size: .
cdr3_aa: ASSTGTSGTIIQETQY

v_call: TRBV29-1
clone_size: few
cdr3_aa: SGSSGIETQY

v_call: TRBV2
clone_size: .
cdr3_aa: ASSPRGLGQPQH

v_call: TRBV29-1
clone_size: few
cdr3_aa: SVESRRGYGYT

v_call: TRBV5-4
clone_size: once
cdr3_aa: ASSAKREGRDTQY

v_call: TRBV10-2
clone_size: .
cdr3_aa: ASIDPPGENIQY

v_call: TRBV5-8
clone_size: .
cdr3_aa: ASSLGQGSGYT

v_call: TRBV2
clone_size: few
cdr3_aa: ASSKFGSYNEQF

v_call: TRBV25-1
clone_size: .
cdr3_aa: ASSEPRGTDTQY

v_call: TRBV29-1
clone_size: .
cdr3_aa: SVREIGANVLT

v_call: TRBV6-6
clone_size: few
cdr3_aa: ASSYRGTDYGYT

v_call: TRBV30
clone_size: .
cdr3_aa: AWSKGAGNQPQH

v_call: TRBV7-9
clone_size: .
cdr3_aa: ASSLGGQNNEAF

v_call: TRBV15
clone_size: few
cdr3_aa: ATSSPLGQVSYEQY

v_call: TRBV5-1
clone_size: .
cdr3_aa: ASSFTSGSSYEQY

v_call: TRBV15
clone_size: few
cdr3_aa: ATSRDRQYNEQF

v_call: TRBV18
clone_size: few
cdr3_aa: ASSPGTGYNEQF

v_call: TRBV28
clone_size: few
cdr3_aa: ASSSGTGVGQPQH

v_call: TRBV30
clone_size: few
cdr3_aa: AWSRVDLEAQY

v_call: TRBV27
clone_size: few
cdr3_aa: ASSASDRGLLEQY

v_call: TRBV6-5
clone_size: .
cdr3_aa: ASSYTGLAGVNEQF

v_call: TRBV15
clone_size: .
cdr3_aa: ATSYGRGSYEQY

v_call: TRBV15
clone_size: .
cdr3_aa: ATSRDMTGGHGYT

v_call: TRBV30
clone_size: .
cdr3_aa: AFGGGAGTGELF

v_call: TRBV28
clone_size: .
cdr3_aa: ASSFPPHGREHNEQF

v_call: TRBV6-5
clone_size: few
cdr3_aa: ASSFIQNQETQY

v_call: TRBV7-2
clone_size: few
cdr3_aa: ASSSGQGTDTQY

v_call: TRBV19
clone_size: .
cdr3_aa: ASSSDTSNRYNEQF

v_call: TRBV18
clone_size: .
cdr3_aa: ASSPQDTASGANVLT

v_call: TRBV5-1
clone_size: few
cdr3_aa: ASSPLSQGDQETQY

v_call: TRBV5-1
clone_size: .
cdr3_aa: ASSLVRGTDQETQY

v_call: TRBV7-3
clone_size: .
cdr3_aa: ASSLSGVGTQY

v_call: TRBV5-1
clone_size: .
cdr3_aa: ASSLDRENYGYT

v_call: TRBV30
clone_size: .
cdr3_aa: AWSRGGETQY

v_call: TRBV2
clone_size: few
cdr3_aa: ANTPRGQFSGANVLT

v_call: TRBV29-1
clone_size: .
cdr3_aa: SDTDRVEEF

v_call: TRBV30
clone_size: .
cdr3_aa: AWSRTGTEAF

v_call: TRBV6-1
clone_size: few
cdr3_aa: AYTQDGDEQY

v_call: TRBV29-1
clone_size: few
cdr3_aa: SVGLAGADTQY

v_call: TRBV18
clone_size: few
cdr3_aa: ASSPLTGDTYEQY

v_call: TRBV19
clone_size: few
cdr3_aa: ASNEVVTGELF

v_call: TRBV30
clone_size: few
cdr3_aa: AWTKNEVDGYT

v_call: TRBV9
clone_size: few
cdr3_aa: ASSKTLTENYGYT

v_call: TRBV5-1
clone_size: few
cdr3_aa: ASSLAFSGSDSNEQF

v_call: TRBV11-3
clone_size: .
cdr3_aa: ASSKTGTTEAF

v_call: TRBV7-9
clone_size: .
cdr3_aa: ASSLASGNYGYT

v_call: TRBV7-9
clone_size: few
cdr3_aa: ASSPWTGGNQPQH

v_call: TRBV9
clone_size: .
cdr3_aa: ASSVPSGGTEAF

v_call: TRBV4-1
clone_size: .
cdr3_aa: ASSQVGWQGGINEKLF

v_call: TRBV28
clone_size: few
cdr3_aa: ASTLDRGGEKLF

v_call: TRBV29-1
clone_size: few
cdr3_aa: SVARDRVAGELF

v_call: TRBV30
clone_size: few
cdr3_aa: AWSERVYQPQH

v_call: TRBV21-1
clone_size: .
cdr3_aa: ASSKGDYPSYEQY

v_call: TRBV29-1
clone_size: .
cdr3_aa: SVLRGLAGSEQY